This T cell receptor beta chain emerged from a study of Graves' ophthalmopathy and Graves' hyperthyroidism. Amplified material comprised TCR beta CDR3 regions derived from RNA transcripts. The first round was an RT-PCR with HTBI primers, and the second round was a multiplex PCR. From the multiplex PCR reads, TCRdb called clonotypes with MiXCR, one entry per CDR3 protein. The sample yields about 1.1 million distinct CDR3 sequences, 36% seen once. This clonotype was counted once. Since a much larger clone is just one base distant, this may be a read error. J gave up 0 bases and V 5 bases, and 8 bases lay outside the gene matches. The CDR3 is made up of 17 amino acids. Germline values: CDR1 SGHRS, CDR2 YFSETQ.

The rearrangement joins TRBV5-1 to TRBJ2-6; 7 nucleotides agree with TRBD1. The sample comprised peripheral blood or thyroid tissue (not recorded which). The receptor was derived from an adult man with Graves' hyperthyroidism. DNA for the CDR3: TGCGCCAGCAGAAGGGACAGAAAGAGCTCTGGGGCCAACGTCCTGACTTTC. This gives the protein CASRRDRKSSGANVLTF.